This T cell receptor beta chain was sequenced during a study of shared clonotypes between healthy human individuals. Across the whole study: The composition of the donors was a couple of women and a few men aged 18 to 49. Broader study findings: For naive CD4 cells, roughly 4.6% of clonotypes were shared across a handful of donors.

The investigators split CD4+ cells into a CD45RA+ naive subset and a CD45RA-negative memory subset. Repertoires were generated with immunoSEQ multiplex PCR, while TCRdb's copy carries only in-frame clones and drops some. The sample includes over 1.4 million clones, 96% seen only once; the top ten take more than 0.9%. About this clone: Its antigen remains unknown.

The V end lost 1 base, the J end lost 3 bases, and 10 bases lay between the germline ends. Germline CDR1 is MNHNS and CDR2 is SASEGT. CDR3 length equals 14 residues. Source material: naive CD4+ T cells sorted from blood. Subset denoted: CD45RA+ positively selected. The genes are TRBV6-1 and TRBJ2-7, with D hard to call. The receptor was derived from a young man in good health. In nucleotides, the CDR3 is TGTGCCAGCAGTGAAGGACCTAGATGCTACGAGCAGTACTTC. Translated: CASSEGPRCYEQYF.